The clone carrying this TCR beta chain was recorded only once. Its antigen is unknown. These donors counted as nominally healthy when sampled, but unrecorded immune exposures were likely. The sample originates from a study of cytomegalovirus exposure and HLA in healthy donors. Study background: The study's early data release held roughly 90 million unique TCRs from HLA-typed donors.

General study findings and limits: When presence/absence was analysed, sequencing depth was taken to be roughly uniform across donors. Exclusion as indistinguishable affected some V segments, including TRBV6-2 and TRBV6-3.

V shed 5 bases, J shed 3 bases, and the junction held 7 bases outside the gene matches. This CDR3 spans 16 amino acids. CDR1 and CDR2 (germline): SGHNT, YENEEA. Use of 60 Vbeta and 13 Jbeta primers characterized the PCR. The protocol was immunoSEQ multiplex PCR, while the TCRdb copy is restricted to in-frame clones and leaves out a portion. The sample lists about 140,000 clones, 60% to 85% occurring once. The V gene is TRBV11-3, the J gene TRBJ2-5; TRBD1 aligns across 12 bases. Material: PBMCs. The TCR originated in a male donor in good health and CMV-seropositive. The CDR3 DNA reads as TGTGCCAGCAGCCCTGGGACAGGGGGCTTAGAAGAGACCCAGTACTTC. It encodes CASSPGTGGLEETQYF.